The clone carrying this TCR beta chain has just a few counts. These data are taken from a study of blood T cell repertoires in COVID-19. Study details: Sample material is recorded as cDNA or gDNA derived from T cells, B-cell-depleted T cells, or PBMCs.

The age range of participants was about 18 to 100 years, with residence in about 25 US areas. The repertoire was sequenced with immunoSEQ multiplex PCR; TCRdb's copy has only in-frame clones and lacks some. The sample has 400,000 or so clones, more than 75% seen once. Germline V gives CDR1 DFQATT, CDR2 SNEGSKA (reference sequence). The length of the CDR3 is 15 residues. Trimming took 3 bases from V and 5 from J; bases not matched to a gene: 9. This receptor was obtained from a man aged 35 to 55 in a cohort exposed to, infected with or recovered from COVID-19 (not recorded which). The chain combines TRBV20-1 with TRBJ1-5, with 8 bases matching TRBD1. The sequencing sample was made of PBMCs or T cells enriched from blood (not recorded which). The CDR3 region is CSASVWTGQDQPQHF. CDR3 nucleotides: TGCAGTGCTAGTGTGTGGACAGGGCAGGATCAGCCCCAGCATTTT.